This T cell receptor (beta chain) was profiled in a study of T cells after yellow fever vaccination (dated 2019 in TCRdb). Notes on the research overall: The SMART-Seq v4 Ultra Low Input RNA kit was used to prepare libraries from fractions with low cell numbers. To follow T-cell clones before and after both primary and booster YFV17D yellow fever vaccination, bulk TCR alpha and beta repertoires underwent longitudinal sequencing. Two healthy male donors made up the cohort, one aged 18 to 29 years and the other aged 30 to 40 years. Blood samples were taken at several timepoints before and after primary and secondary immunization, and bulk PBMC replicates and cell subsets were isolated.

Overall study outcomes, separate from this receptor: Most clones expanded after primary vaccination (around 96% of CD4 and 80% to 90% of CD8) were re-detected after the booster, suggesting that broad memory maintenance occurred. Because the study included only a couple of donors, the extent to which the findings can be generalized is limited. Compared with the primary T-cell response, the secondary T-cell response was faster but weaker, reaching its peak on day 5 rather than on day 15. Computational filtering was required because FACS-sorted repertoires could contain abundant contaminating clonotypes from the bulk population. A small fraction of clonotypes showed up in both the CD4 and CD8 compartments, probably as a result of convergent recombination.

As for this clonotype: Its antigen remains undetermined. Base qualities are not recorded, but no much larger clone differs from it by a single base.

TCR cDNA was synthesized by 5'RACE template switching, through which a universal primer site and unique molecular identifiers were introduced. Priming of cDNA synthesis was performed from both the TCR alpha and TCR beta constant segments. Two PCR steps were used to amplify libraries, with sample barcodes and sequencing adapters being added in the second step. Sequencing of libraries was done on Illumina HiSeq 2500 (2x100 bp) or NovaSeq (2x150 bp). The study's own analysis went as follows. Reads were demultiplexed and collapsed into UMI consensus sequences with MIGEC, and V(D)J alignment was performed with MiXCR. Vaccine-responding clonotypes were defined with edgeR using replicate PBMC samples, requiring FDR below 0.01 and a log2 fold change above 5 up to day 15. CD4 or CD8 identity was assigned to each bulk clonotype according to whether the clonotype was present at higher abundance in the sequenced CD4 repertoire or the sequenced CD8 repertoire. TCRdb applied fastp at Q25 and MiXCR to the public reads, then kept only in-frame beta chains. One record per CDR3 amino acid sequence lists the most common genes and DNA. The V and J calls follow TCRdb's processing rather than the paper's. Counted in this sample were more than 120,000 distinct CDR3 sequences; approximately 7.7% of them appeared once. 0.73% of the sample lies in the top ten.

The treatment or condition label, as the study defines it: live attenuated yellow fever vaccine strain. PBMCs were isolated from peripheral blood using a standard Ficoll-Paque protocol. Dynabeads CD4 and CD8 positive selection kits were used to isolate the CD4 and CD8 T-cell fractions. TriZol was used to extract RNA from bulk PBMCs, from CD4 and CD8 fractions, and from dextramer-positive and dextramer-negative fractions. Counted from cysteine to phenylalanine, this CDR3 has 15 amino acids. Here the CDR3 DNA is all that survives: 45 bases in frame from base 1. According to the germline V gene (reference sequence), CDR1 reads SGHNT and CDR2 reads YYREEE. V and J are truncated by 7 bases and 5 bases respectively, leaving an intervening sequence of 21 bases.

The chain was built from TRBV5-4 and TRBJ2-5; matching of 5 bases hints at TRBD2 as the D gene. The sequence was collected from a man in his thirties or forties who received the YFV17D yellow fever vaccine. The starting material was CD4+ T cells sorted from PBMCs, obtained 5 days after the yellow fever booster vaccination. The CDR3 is CASGVLAKKSETQYF. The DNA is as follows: TGTGCCAGCGGCGTGCTAGCAAAAAAGAGTGAGACCCAGTACTTC.